This T cell receptor beta chain stems from a study of T cell responses to AZD1222 COVID-19 vaccine. The table came from immunoSEQ multiplex PCR; TCRdb's copy has only in-frame clones and leaves some out. This sample has over 150,000 clones, with roughly 93% found just once. The study, taken as a whole, reports: Spike-specific TCR breadth rose after two AZD1222 doses, and depth rose as well. Spike as a whole was targeted by vaccine-associated CD4 TCRs, dominant at 160-218 and 743-854.

Comments on this clone: Its target is not known.

Germline V gene data show CDR1 as SGHKS and CDR2 as YYEKEE (reference sequence). The CDR3 spans 17 residues. V lost 4 bases, J lost 6 bases, and 20 bases lay in between. V is TRBV5-5 and J is TRBJ1-6; D uncertain. This material consisted of peripheral blood, taken 28 days after the second dose of the MenACWY control vaccine. The receptor was derived from an adult who received the MenACWY meningococcal vaccine as a control. Here the CDR3 reads CASSPIPLGTSNSPLHF. In DNA form, the CDR3 reads TGTGCCAGCAGCCCGATACCCCTGGGAACCTCTAATTCACCCCTCCACTTT.